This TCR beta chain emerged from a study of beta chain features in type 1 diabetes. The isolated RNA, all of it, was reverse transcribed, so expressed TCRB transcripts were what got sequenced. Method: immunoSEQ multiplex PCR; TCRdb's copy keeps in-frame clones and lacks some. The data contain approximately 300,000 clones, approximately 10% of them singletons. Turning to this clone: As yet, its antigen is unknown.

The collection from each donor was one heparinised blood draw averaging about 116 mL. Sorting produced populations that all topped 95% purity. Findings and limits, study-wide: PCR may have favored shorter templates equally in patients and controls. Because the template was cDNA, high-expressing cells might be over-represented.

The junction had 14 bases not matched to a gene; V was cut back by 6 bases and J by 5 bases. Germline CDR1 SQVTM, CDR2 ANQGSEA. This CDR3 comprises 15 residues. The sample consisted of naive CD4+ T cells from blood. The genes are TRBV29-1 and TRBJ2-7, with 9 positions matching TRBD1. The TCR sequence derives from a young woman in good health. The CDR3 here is CSVAPTGTGRNEQYF. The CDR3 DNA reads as TGCAGCGTGGCCCCAACCGGGACAGGGCGGAACGAGCAGTACTTC.